This T cell receptor beta chain came from a study of regulatory T cells in long-lasting Graves disease. Assembly of TCR beta libraries relied on iRepertoire HTBI primers together with Arm-PCR of CDR3 regions. Via MiXCR, TCRdb re-called the multiplex PCR reads, giving one row per CDR3 protein. The sample gives about 220,000 distinct CDR3 sequences, roughly a fifth of which show up once; about an eighth is in the top ten. A few counts support this clonotype. Time point of the sample: newly diagnosed GD, antithyroid drugs for less than 3 months. PBMCs provided the RNA from which the TCR library was made. Graves' disease diagnosis relied on American Thyroid Association guidelines. CDR1 is DFQATT and CDR2 is SNEGSKA in the germline V gene (reference sequence). This CDR3 is built from 18 residues. Trimming at V came to 6 bases and at J to 0 bases, leaving 15 bases not matched to a gene. These data were also reused for a study on T cells in Graves' hyperthyroidism and ophthalmopathy. This second report adds: Patients between 18 and 65 years old had hyperthyroidism, newly diagnosed and lasting under 2 months.

The sequence derives from a woman in her thirties with Graves disease. The V call is TRBV20-1, the J call TRBJ2-1; 9 positions agree with TRBD2. The sample here was peripheral blood mononuclear cells (PBMCs), taken at new diagnosis, from a patient treated with antithyroid drugs. The CDR3 DNA reads TGCAGTGCCATAAGGGGCAGTAGCGGGGGTCTCTCCTACAATGAGCAGTTCTTC. Translating it yields CSAIRGSSGGLSYNEQFF.